The clone carrying this T cell receptor (beta chain) was detected a few times. Its specificity is unknown. MiXCR was run by TCRdb on the 5' RACE reads, yielding one entry per CDR3 protein. The sample includes 1.5 million to 2 million distinct CDR3 sequences, roughly a third of them seen just once. The germline V gene encodes CDR1 LGHDT and CDR2 YNNKEL (reference sequence). Trimming took 4 bases from V and 0 from J, leaving 15 bases between them. The CDR3 is 16 amino acids. The sample comes from a study of identical twins. Study-wide results and limits: Abundant beta clonotypes from cord blood bore fewer insertions; memory repertoires lacked this pattern.

The V gene is TRBV3-1, the J gene TRBJ1-2; D is unresolved. The source material was cord blood. This receptor was identified in a newborn girl in good health. CDR3 in DNA: TGTGCCAGCAGCCCCCGGTCGGGAGGGCCTAACTATGGCTACACCTTC. It encodes CASSPRSGGPNYGYTF.